These 27 T cell receptor beta chains were all obtained from the same sample, sequenced in a study of T cells in Graves' hyperthyroidism and ophthalmopathy. Researchers took RNA transcripts and amplified the TCR beta CDR3 regions from them. First-round RT-PCR targeting the TCR CDR3 was performed with the HTBI primer set. In TCRdb, the multiplex PCR reads were re-called with MiXCR into one record per CDR3 protein. The table shows 690,000 or so distinct CDR3 sequences, with roughly a sixth occurring only once. Sequences were obtained from blood. Receptors were obtained from a woman aged 45-59 years with Graves' hyperthyroidism that later progressed to Graves' ophthalmopathy.

This clonotype has a count of ten or more. This chain joins TRBV6-6 and TRBJ2-7, with D possibly being TRBD2 (6 bases). This CDR3 region has 18 residues. Germline CDR1 and CDR2: MNHNY and SVGAGI (reference sequence). V was trimmed by 0 bases and J by 3 bases, leaving 21 bases between them. As DNA, the CDR3 is TGTGCCAGCAGTTACTCCGTATCTTCTTTAGCGGTCGACTACGAGCAGTACTTC. Translating gives CASSYSVSSLAVDYEQYF.

Ten or more counts support this clonotype. The rearrangement uses TRBV5-1 and TRBJ1-1; D uncertain. Germline-derived CDR1 and CDR2 are SGHRS and YFSETQ. This CDR3 is 15 amino acids long. Trimming removed 1 base at V and 1 base at J, with 11 bases between. The CDR3 is CASSLLWRRNTEAFF. In DNA form, the CDR3 reads TGCGCCAGCAGCTTGTTGTGGCGGAGGAACACTGAAGCTTTCTTT.

This clonotype turned up a few times. The rearrangement joins TRBV12-3 or TRBV12-4 to TRBJ2-7, with 7 bases identical to TRBD2. With V trimmed by 4 bases and J by 9 bases, 18 bases remained unmatched. This CDR3 region has 16 residues. DNA for the CDR3: TGTGCCAGCAGTTCCCTCCCTGGCGGGGGACCTCGAGGGCAGTACTTC. The encoded protein is CASSSLPGGGPRGQYF.

This clonotype was recorded many times. This chain uses TRBV6-5 with TRBJ1-1; the D is unclear. V was clipped by 0 bases and J by 1 base, with 6 bases between them. The CDR3 totals 14 residues. CDR1 and CDR2 from the germline V gene are MNHEY and SVGAGI. CDR3 amino acids: CASSYSTRNTEAFF. In nucleotides, the CDR3 is TGTGCCAGCAGTTACTCGACCCGGAACACTGAAGCTTTCTTT.

This chain links TRBV7-8 with TRBJ1-6; D is ambiguous. The CDR3 has 14 residues. Germline lookup yields CDR1 SGHVS and CDR2 FQNEAQ. Trimming took 0 bases from V and 5 from J, leaving 5 bases between them. The CDR3 sequence: CASSLAQNNSPLHF. The CDR3 DNA reads as TGTGCCAGCAGCTTAGCGCAGAATAATTCACCCCTCCACTTT.

This clonotype was observed many times. The rearrangement joins TRBV5-1 to TRBJ1-2; 7 bases are a match to TRBD1. The CDR3 spans 14 residues. V gave up 4 bases and J gave up 8 bases; unmatched junction bases: 11. The germline gives CDR1 SGHRS, CDR2 YFSETQ. The chain's CDR3 is CASSPDGTVRGYTF. CDR3 nucleotide sequence: TGCGCCAGCAGCCCAGATGGGACAGTCCGAGGCTACACCTTC.

V gene TRBV29-1 combines with J gene TRBJ2-2, with 9 bases identical to TRBD1. The CDR3 sequence is 13 residues long. From germline, CDR1 is SQVTM and CDR2 ANQGSEA. The junction had 6 bases not matched to a gene; V was cut back by 8 bases and J by 5 bases. The CDR3: CSTGQGRTGELFF. CDR3 nucleotide sequence: TGCAGCACCGGACAGGGGAGGACCGGGGAGCTGTTTTTT.

The rearrangement uses TRBV2 and TRBJ2-4; D is unclear. The CDR3 consists of 14 residues. V shed 3 bases and J shed 7 bases, with 13 bases lying between them. Germline V CDR1 and CDR2: SNHLY, FYNNEI. The CDR3 DNA is TGTGCCAGCAGTGATGGGCAGGCGTTGAACATTCAGTACTTC. Its protein product is CASSDGQALNIQYF.

This clonotype occurred a few times. The chain carries TRBV9 and TRBJ1-2; D remains ambiguous. CDR3 length equals 13 residues. Trimming stripped 3 bases from V and 0 bases from J, with 6 bases between. The germline V gene encodes CDR1 SGDLS and CDR2 YYNGEE. The chain's CDR3 is CASSGVPNYGYTF. The CDR3 DNA is TGTGCCAGCAGCGGGGTACCTAACTATGGCTACACCTTC.

The V call is TRBV9, the J call TRBJ2-7; 10 bases align to TRBD1. CDR3 length equals 15 residues. Losses at the gene ends were 4 bases for V and 2 bases for J; bases not matched to a gene: 6. Germline CDR1 SGDLS, CDR2 YYNGEE. For the CDR3, the DNA is TGTGCCAGCAGCAACCGGGACAGGGGAGCCTACGAGCAGTACTTC. It encodes CASSNRDRGAYEQYF.

The J gene is TRBJ1-2, the V gene TRBV7-9; D is perhaps TRBD1 (6 bases). V lost 1 base, J lost 3 bases, and 9 bases lay in between. The CDR3 runs 14 residues. CDR1 is SEHNR and CDR2 is FQNEAQ in the germline V gene (reference sequence). The CDR3 DNA sequence: TGTGCCAGCAGCTTAGACGACAGGTACTATGGCTACACCTTC. This codes for CASSLDDRYYGYTF. Looking up the rest from reference TRBV7-9 and TRBJ1-2 gives the full variable domain: DTGVSQNPRHKITKRGQNVTFRCDPISEHNRLYWYRQTLGQGPEFLTYFQNEAQLEKSRLLSDRFSAERPKGSFSTLEIQRTEQGDSAMYLCASSLDDRYYGYTFGSGTRLTVV.

This clonotype was picked up a small number of times. This chain joins TRBV27 and TRBJ2-2, with D tentatively TRBD2 (5 bases). The CDR3 extends over 17 amino acids. Germline values: CDR1 MNHEY, CDR2 SMNVEV (reference sequence). V lost 0 bases and J lost 5, with 16 bases in between. The DNA for the CDR3 is TGTGCCAGCAGTTTATCGGAGGACCAAAGGTCGACCGGGGAGCTGTTTTTT. Translation: CASSLSEDQRSTGELFF.

This chain joins TRBV15 and TRBJ1-2; a possible D gene is TRBD1 (6 bases). CDR1 is LNHNV, CDR2 YYDKDF, per germline (reference sequence). This CDR3 contains 18 residues. V was shortened by 4 bases and J by 1 base, with 22 bases between the two germline ends. The CDR3 spells CATSMGGGGESLNYGYTF. The CDR3, as DNA: TGTGCCACCAGCATGGGCGGTGGGGGCGAATCCCTTAACTATGGCTACACCTTC.

This sequence joins TRBV15 and TRBJ1-2, with TRBD1 identical over 7 bases. Losses at the gene ends were 3 bases for V and 2 bases for J; bases not matched to a gene: 12. Germline V lookup: CDR1 LNHNV, CDR2 YYDKDF (reference sequence). The CDR3 covers 17 residues. CDR3 residues: CATSSPAPTGKNYGYTF. CDR3 nucleotide sequence: TGTGCCACCAGCAGCCCAGCCCCGACAGGGAAGAACTATGGCTACACCTTC.

In DNA, the CDR3 is TGTGCCAGCAGTTACGTAGAAGAGACCCAGTACTTC. Protein sequence: CASSYVEETQYF. This chain joins TRBV6-5 and TRBJ2-5, with D unresolved. The germline V gene encodes CDR1 MNHEY and CDR2 SVGAGI. V shed 2 bases and J shed 3 bases, with 4 bases lying between them. CDR3 size: 12 residues.

The gene calls are TRBV9 and TRBJ1-1; 8 nucleotides line up with TRBD1. The CDR3 has 15 residues. Germline loops: CDR1 SGDLS, CDR2 YYNGEE. The V gene end was trimmed by 1 base and the J gene end by 1 base; junction bases not matched to a gene: 3. CDR3: CASSVFDRGNTEAFF. The CDR3 nucleotides are TGTGCCAGCAGCGTATTTGACAGGGGGAACACTGAAGCTTTCTTT.

This clonotype was seen repeatedly, ten times or more. The rearrangement uses TRBV6-5 and TRBJ1-1; no definite D call. Germline assignment: CDR1 MNHEY and CDR2 SVGAGI. CDR3 length: 13 residues. V lost 0 bases to trimming and J lost 4 bases, with 6 bases between them. In DNA form, the CDR3 reads TGTGCCAGCAGTTACTCCGCATTCACTGAAGCTTTCTTT. This translates into CASSYSAFTEAFF.

This clonotype was counted at least ten times. The genes are TRBV20-1 and TRBJ1-5; 7 nucleotides align to TRBD1. The V gene's germline CDR1 is DFQATT and CDR2 SNEGSKA (reference sequence). The CDR3 spans 15 residues. V shed 1 base and J 8 bases; nucleotides not matched to a gene: 11. The DNA for the CDR3 is TGCAGTGCTAGAGGGCAGACAGGGTGGGGGGAGCCCCAGCATTTT. Translating gives CSARGQTGWGEPQHF.

This clonotype was found a few times. The chain is built from TRBV5-1 and TRBJ2-1; 10 positions agree with TRBD2. V was clipped by 0 bases and J by 1 base; unmatched bases: 7. The CDR3 spans 18 residues. In germline, CDR1 is SGHRS, CDR2 YFSETQ. This CDR3 reads CASSLGLVSGGSYNEQFF. CDR3 coding DNA: TGCGCCAGCAGCTTGGGACTAGTTAGCGGGGGGTCCTACAATGAGCAGTTCTTC.

This clonotype was seen ten or more times. The chain joins TRBV11-3 to TRBJ2-1, with 7 bases fitting TRBD1. CDR3 size: 14 residues. Germline V lookup: CDR1 SGHNT, CDR2 YENEEA. Trimming cost V 5 bases and J 7 bases; bases outside gene matches: 8. The CDR3 region is CASSPRTGGNEQFF. The DNA of the CDR3 is TGTGCCAGCAGCCCACGGACAGGTGGGAATGAGCAGTTCTTC.

This clonotype has at least ten counts. The rearrangement joins TRBV2 to TRBJ1-2, with a tentative D call TRBD1 (6 bases). The V end lost 3 bases, the J end lost 0 bases, and 8 bases lay between the germline ends. Germline-derived CDR1 and CDR2 are SNHLY and FYNNEI. CDR3 length: 14 amino acids. The CDR3 DNA reads TGTGCCAGCAGTGACGGACAGACTAACTATGGCTACACCTTC. Its translation: CASSDGQTNYGYTF.

The rearrangement joins TRBV7-2 to TRBJ1-2; 8 positions agree with TRBD1. CDR3 size: 17 residues. The V segment lost 4 bases and the J segment 2 bases; nucleotides outside the gene matches: 12. Germline lookup yields CDR1 SGHTA and CDR2 FQGNSA. The CDR3 bases are TGTGCCAGCAGCTACCGGGACAGGATTACCGTCAACTATGGCTACACCTTC. Protein sequence: CASSYRDRITVNYGYTF.

This clonotype has ten or more counts. The rearrangement uses TRBV11-2 and TRBJ2-1; TRBD1 matches at 9 bases. V lost 2 bases to trimming and J lost 7 bases; unmatched junction nucleotides: 6. The CDR3 has 15 amino acids. The germline V gene encodes CDR1 SGHAT and CDR2 FQNNGV. DNA for the CDR3: TGTGCCAGCAGCTTAACAGGGGGCCGTACGAATGAGCAGTTCTTC. This encodes CASSLTGGRTNEQFF.

This clonotype was recorded many times. This rearrangement joins TRBV11-2 to TRBJ1-5; possibly TRBD1 for D (5 bases). Trimming cost V 5 bases and J 3 bases, with 14 bases left between them. Germline CDR1 reads SGHAT; CDR2 reads FQNNGV. The CDR3 contains 15 residues. The CDR3 DNA sequence: TGTGCCAGCAGCGAAGGCAGGGTTGACAATCAGCCCCAGCATTTT. Protein: CASSEGRVDNQPQHF. The full variable domain, rest sourced from reference TRBV11-2 and TRBJ1-5, is EAGVAQSPRYKIIEKRQSVAFWCNPISGHATLYWYQQILGQGPKLLIQFQNNGVVDDSQLPKDRFSAERLKGVDSTLKIQPAKLEDSAVYLCASSEGRVDNQPQHFGDGTRLSIL.

The sample holds a few counts of this clonotype. The chain carries TRBV6-5 and TRBJ1-1; D gene ambiguous. The germline V and J ends were trimmed by 0 bases and 1 base, with 12 bases remaining between them. The germline V gene has CDR1 MNHEY and CDR2 SVGAGI. The CDR3 consists of 16 residues. The DNA for the CDR3 is TGTGCCAGCAGTTACTCGATATCTCTGGCGAACACTGAAGCTTTCTTT. Translated, it gives CASSYSISLANTEAFF.

Ten or more counts support this clonotype. The gene calls are TRBV3-1 and TRBJ1-1, with D unclear. Germline CDR1 is LGHDT and CDR2 is YNNKEL (reference sequence). The CDR3 totals 14 residues. The V and J ends lost 0 bases and 0 bases respectively, with 5 bases between them. The CDR3 nucleotides are TGTGCCAGCAGCCAAGAGAGACTGAACACTGAAGCTTTCTTT. It is translated as CASSQERLNTEAFF.

This sequence joins TRBV27 and TRBJ1-5, with D unresolved. This CDR3 comprises 14 residues. V lost 3 bases and J 7 bases, leaving 13 bases between the germline ends. Germline assignment: CDR1 MNHEY and CDR2 SMNVEV (reference sequence). The CDR3 coding sequence is TGTGCCAGCAGTTTCGGCTCCTCAGAGCAGCCCCAGCATTTT. Translating it yields CASSFGSSEQPQHF.